These 22 T cell receptor beta chains came from one sample sequenced in a study of blood T cell repertoires in COVID-19. Assay used: immunoSEQ multiplex PCR; TCRdb lists only in-frame clones, some missing. The repertoire includes about 480,000 clones, approximately 89% of them detected once, and about 12% sits in the top ten. The sample was peripheral blood. These receptors all come from a woman in her forties or fifties with COVID-19, enrolled during active disease.

The chain is built from TRBV6-2 or TRBV6-3 and TRBJ1-2, with TRBD1 matching 8 bases. Germline V CDR1 and CDR2: MNHEY, SVGEGT. This CDR3 is 16 amino acids long. V dropped 6 bases and J dropped 8; count of bases not matched to a gene: 17. The DNA of the CDR3 is TGTGCCAGCAGCTATGAAAGGACAGGGTTTATGAGCGGCTACACCTTC. Its protein product is CASSYERTGFMSGYTF.

The V call is TRBV7-8, the J call TRBJ1-1; a weak D match, TRBD1 (5 bases). The germline V gene has CDR1 SGHVS and CDR2 FQNEAQ. Trimming left V 5 bases short and J 1 base short, with 8 bases between. The CDR3 covers 13 residues. This CDR3 is CASSPGRNTEAFF. For the CDR3, the DNA is TGTGCCAGCAGCCCAGGGCGGAACACTGAAGCTTTCTTT.

The gene calls are TRBV15 and TRBJ1-3; tentatively, D is TRBD1 (5 bases). In germline, CDR1 is LNHNV, CDR2 YYDKDF (reference sequence). This CDR3 has 14 amino acids. Trimming cost V 2 bases and J 3 bases, with 8 bases left between them. Here the CDR3 reads CATSRPGLGNTIYF. The DNA for the CDR3 is TGTGCCACCAGCAGACCGGGACTTGGAAACACCATATATTTT. The entire variable domain, with the rest obtained from reference TRBV15 and TRBJ1-3, is as follows: DAMVIQNPRYQVTQFGKPVTLSCSQTLNHNVMYWYQQKSSQAPKLLFHYYDKDFNNEADTPDNFQSRRPNTSFCFLDIRSPGLGDTAMYLCATSRPGLGNTIYFGEGSWLTVV.

This sequence joins TRBV11-2 and TRBJ1-4; D perhaps matches TRBD1 (5 bases). The CDR3 runs 15 residues. Germline-derived CDR1 and CDR2 are SGHAT and FQNNGV. Trimming stripped 0 bases from V and 8 bases from J, with 13 bases between. The CDR3 DNA reads as TGTGCCAGCAGCTTAGAAGGGGCGTTTAACGAAAAACTGTTTTTT. It encodes CASSLEGAFNEKLFF.

The chain combines TRBV5-1 with TRBJ1-4; 9 bases match TRBD1. Germline trimming cut 4 bases from V and 4 bases from J; bases unmatched to any gene: 11. This CDR3 region has 17 residues. Germline assignment: CDR1 SGHRS and CDR2 YFSETQ. CDR3: CASSPGQGYVGNEKLFF. The DNA for the CDR3 is TGCGCCAGCAGCCCAGGACAGGGGTATGTGGGTAATGAAAAACTGTTTTTT.

The chain recombines TRBV12-2 with TRBJ2-5; the table names TRBD2, a call not compared with the DNA. TRBV12-2 is listed as a pseudogene. The CDR3 extends over 17 amino acids. CDR3 nucleotides: TGTGCAAGTCGCTCCCGACCGGGACTAGCGGTCCAAGAGACCCAGTACTTC. As protein: CASRSRPGLAVQETQYF.

The table lists this clone with a count of one. The rearrangement uses TRBV5-1 and TRBJ2-3; the match to TRBD2 covers 16 bases. The trim removed 4 bases at V and 2 bases at J, leaving 7 bases unmatched. CDR3 length: 18 amino acids. Germline-derived CDR1 and CDR2 are SGHRS and YFSETQ. The chain's CDR3 is CASSAGLAGGRITDTQYF. In DNA form, the CDR3 reads TGCGCCAGCAGCGCGGGACTAGCGGGGGGGAGAATCACAGATACGCAGTATTTT.

The genes are TRBV6-5 and TRBJ2-7, with 7 bases identical to TRBD1. CDR1 and CDR2 from the germline V gene are MNHEY and SVGAGI. V lost 6 bases and J lost 6; bases outside the gene matches: 8. The CDR3 consists of 13 residues. CDR3 in amino acids: CASSVDREGEQYF. For the CDR3, the DNA is TGTGCCAGCAGCGTCGACAGGGAAGGCGAGCAGTACTTC.

The V gene is TRBV11-2, the J gene TRBJ1-1; perhaps TRBD1 as D (5 bases). The V gene lost 4 bases and the J gene lost 1 base, with 13 bases spanning the gap. This CDR3 is built from 15 residues. From germline, CDR1 is SGHAT and CDR2 FQNNGV. For the CDR3, the DNA is TGTGCCAGCAGCTCCAACGGACAAACGAACACTGAAGCTTTCTTT. Translated, it gives CASSSNGQTNTEAFF.

As for this clone: The same CDR3 also results from other DNA sequences found in this sample. The V gene is TRBV5-1, the J gene TRBJ2-7, with a weak D call TRBD1 (6 bases). CDR3 length equals 15 residues. Trimming left V 1 base short and J 0 bases short, with 11 bases between. In germline, CDR1 is SGHRS, CDR2 YFSETQ. CDR3 sequence reads: CASSLLTGSSYEQYF. The CDR3 region has the DNA TGCGCCAGCAGCTTGTTGACAGGCTCCTCCTACGAGCAGTACTTC.

The rearrangement links TRBV9 to TRBJ1-2; D may be TRBD1 (6 bases). The ends were cut back, 0 bases at V and 3 bases at J, with 15 bases in the middle. Germline loops: CDR1 SGDLS, CDR2 YYNGEE. The CDR3 contains 16 residues. The CDR3 coding sequence is TGTGCCAGCAGCGTAGATCCGGGCAGGGGACACTATGGCTACACCTTC. It is translated as CASSVDPGRGHYGYTF. The whole variable domain, remainder taken from reference TRBV9 and TRBJ1-2, is DSGVTQTPKHLITATGQRVTLRCSPRSGDLSVYWYQQSLDQGLQFLIQYYNGEERAKGNILERFSAQQFPDLHSELNLSSLELGDSALYFCASSVDPGRGHYGYTFGSGTRLTVV.

The chain combines TRBV19 with TRBJ2-1; 7 positions agree with TRBD2. J lost 8 bases, V lost 3 bases, and 4 bases had no gene match. The CDR3 is 13 amino acids. CDR1 LNHDA and CDR2 SQIVND come from the germline V gene (reference sequence). CDR3 bases: TGTGCCAGTAGTATGGGGCGGGGGTATGAGCAGTTCTTC. As protein: CASSMGRGYEQFF.

The rearrangement joins TRBV4-2 to TRBJ2-7; a weak D match, TRBD1 (6 bases). CDR3 length equals 15 residues. The ends were cut back, 4 bases at V and 0 bases at J, with 13 bases in the middle. Germline V gives CDR1 LGHNA, CDR2 YNFKEQ. The CDR3 DNA reads as TGTGCCAGCAGCCCTTCCGGGACAAGCTCCTACGAGCAGTACTTC. Its protein product is CASSPSGTSSYEQYF.

The chain employs TRBV14 and TRBJ1-2; a weak D match, TRBD1 (5 bases). This CDR3 spans 13 amino acids. CDR1 SGHDN and CDR2 FVKESK come from the germline V gene. The ends were cut back, 4 bases at V and 7 bases at J, with 13 bases in the middle. The CDR3 DNA is TGTGCCAGCAGCCGGGGCCGGTCAGGTGGCTACACCTTC. The encoded protein is CASSRGRSGGYTF.

This chain links TRBV6-6 with TRBJ1-5; D is undetermined. Germline V CDR1 and CDR2: MNHNY, SVGAGI (reference sequence). V was clipped by 4 bases and J by 2 bases, with 9 bases between them. The CDR3 is 14 residues long. The CDR3 sequence is CASSFESRNQPQHF. Written as DNA, the CDR3 is TGTGCCAGCAGTTTTGAGAGTCGCAATCAGCCCCAGCATTTT.

The chain employs TRBV23-1 and TRBJ1-5, with a possible D match to TRBD1 (5 bases). TRBV23-1 is an open reading frame, and its role is uncertain. The CDR3 covers 15 residues. The V and J ends lost 3 bases and 4 bases respectively, with 13 bases between them. This CDR3 is CASSQTWGGNQPQHF. CDR3 bases: TGCGCCAGCAGTCAGACGTGGGGGGGAAATCAGCCCCAGCATTTT.

V usage is TRBV20-1 and J usage is TRBJ2-1; 7 bases are shared with TRBD2. The V and J ends lost 2 bases and 14 bases, in that order; junction bases with no gene match: 6. Germline V lookup: CDR1 DFQATT, CDR2 SNEGSKA (reference sequence). This CDR3 comprises 11 residues. CDR3 sequence: CSARIPRGEFF. CDR3 sequence (DNA): TGCAGTGCTAGAATTCCCCGGGGGGAGTTCTTC.

The sample holds many counts of this clone. The chain links TRBV6-1 to TRBJ2-3, with a weak D call TRBD2 (7 bases). From germline, CDR1 is MNHNS and CDR2 SASEGT. Deletions cut 3 bases from V and 7 bases from J, with 11 bases between. This CDR3 contains 13 residues. DNA for the CDR3: TGTGCCAGCAGTGAGGGGGGGCCGTATACGCAGTATTTT. Amino acids: CASSEGGPYTQYF.

This clone was seen a single time. V gene TRBV7-2 combines with J gene TRBJ1-2, with TRBD1 matching over 7 bases. V lost 6 bases, J lost 4 bases, and 8 bases stayed unmatched. CDR1 and CDR2 from the germline V gene are SGHTA and FQGNSA. This CDR3 region has 14 residues. The CDR3 bases are TGTGCCAGCAGTCCTCGACAGGGTACCTATGGCTACACCTTC. It codes for CASSPRQGTYGYTF.

V is TRBV2 and J is TRBJ1-5; D not resolved. This CDR3 is built from 13 residues. Germline lookup yields CDR1 SNHLY and CDR2 FYNNEI. Between the trimmed V and J ends, which lost 3 bases and 3 bases, there was a span of 6 bases. CDR3 loop: CASSDQYNQPQHF. DNA of the CDR3: TGTGCCAGCAGTGACCAGTACAATCAGCCCCAGCATTTT.

The rearrangement links TRBV19 to TRBJ2-3; 10 nucleotides agree with TRBD2. The CDR3 runs to 14 residues. V was pared by 8 bases and J by 3 bases, with 5 bases of the junction left unmatched. Germline lookup yields CDR1 LNHDA and CDR2 SQIVND (reference sequence). CDR3 DNA: TGTGCCAGTGGGGGACTAGCGTTGACAGATACGCAGTATTTT. Translating gives CASGGLALTDTQYF.

The chain combines TRBV7-8 with TRBJ1-5, with 7 nucleotides matching TRBD1. From germline, CDR1 is SGHVS and CDR2 FQNEAQ. There are 14 residues in the CDR3. The V and J ends lost 6 bases and 5 bases, in that order; junction bases with no gene match: 7. The CDR3 loop is CASSYRDSDQPQHF. The CDR3 coding sequence is TGTGCCAGCAGTTACCGGGACAGTGATCAGCCCCAGCATTTT.